This entry features one T cell receptor beta chain sequence. The sample comes from a study of blood T cell repertoires in COVID-19. Study background: The samples span acute and convalescent COVID-19 from the United States, Italy and Spain. Sources were T cells, B-cell-depleted T cells, or PBMCs; the material itself was cDNA or gDNA.

Original processing methods: Amplification of reference gene primers provided the estimated nucleated cell counts. Assay used: immunoSEQ multiplex PCR; TCRdb lists only in-frame clones, some missing. The V and J calls and the clone size are those of that table, but D and trimming were determined from the DNA. In the table there are 200,000 to 300,000 clones, 81% of which are singletons. The source material was peripheral blood. This TCR was recovered from a woman older than 75 with acute or convalescent COVID-19.

For the CDR3, the DNA is TGTGCCAGCAGCCAAGAGCAGACAAACACTGAAGCTTTCTTT. This sequence encodes CASSQEQTNTEAFF. The J gene is TRBJ1-1, the V gene TRBV3-1 (or the pseudogene TRBV3-2), with no clear D. Trimming shortened V by 0 bases and J by 2 bases, and 7 bases separated the two germline ends. Germline V gives CDR1 LGHDT, CDR2 YNNKEL (reference sequence). The CDR3 length is 14 residues.